This TCR beta chain was retrieved from a study of OX40 agonist ivuxolimab in advanced cancers. Data came from immunoSEQ multiplex PCR; TCRdb stores just in-frame clones and leaves some out. The data hold about 34,000 clones, with about four fifths observed a single time. The V end was cut by 2 bases, the J end by 5 bases, with 8 bases between. The CDR3 length is 13 residues. Germline lookup yields CDR1 SGHRS and CDR2 YFSETQ. The clonotype originates from an adult with an advanced solid tumor such as melanoma, head and neck, liver or kidney cancer. The sample here was CD4+ or CD8+ T cells sorted from blood, taken in a trial of the OX40 agonist ivuxolimab. J is TRBJ2-1 and V is TRBV5-1; no clear D. The CDR3 protein is CASSFGDNNEQFF. CDR3 nucleotides: TGCGCCAGCAGCTTTGGGGATAACAATGAGCAGTTCTTC.